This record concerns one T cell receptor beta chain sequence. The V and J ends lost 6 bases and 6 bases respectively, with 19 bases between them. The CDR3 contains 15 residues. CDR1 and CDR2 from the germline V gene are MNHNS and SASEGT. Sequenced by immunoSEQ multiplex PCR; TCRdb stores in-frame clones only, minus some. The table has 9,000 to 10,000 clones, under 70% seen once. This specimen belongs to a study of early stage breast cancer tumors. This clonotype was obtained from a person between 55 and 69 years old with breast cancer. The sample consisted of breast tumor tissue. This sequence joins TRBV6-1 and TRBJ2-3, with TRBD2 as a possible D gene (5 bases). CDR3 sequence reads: CASRTEAFNIDTQYF. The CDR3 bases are TGTGCCAGCAGGACGGAGGCCTTCAACATTGATACGCAGTATTTT.